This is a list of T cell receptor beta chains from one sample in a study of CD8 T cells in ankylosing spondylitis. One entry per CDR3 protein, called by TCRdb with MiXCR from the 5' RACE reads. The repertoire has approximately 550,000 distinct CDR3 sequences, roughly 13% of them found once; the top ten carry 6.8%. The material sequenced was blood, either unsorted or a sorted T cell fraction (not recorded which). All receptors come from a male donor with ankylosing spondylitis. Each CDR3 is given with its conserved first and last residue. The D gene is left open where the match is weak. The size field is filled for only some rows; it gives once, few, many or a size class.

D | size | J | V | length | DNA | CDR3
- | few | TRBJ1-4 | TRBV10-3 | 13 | TGTGCCACCGCGCAGGGGAGCGGCGAAAAACTGTTTTTT | CATAQGSGEKLFF
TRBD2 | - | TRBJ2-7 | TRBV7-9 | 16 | TGTGCCAGCAGCTCGGGACTAGCGGGAGGGATTTACGAGCAGTACTTC | CASSSGLAGGIYEQYF
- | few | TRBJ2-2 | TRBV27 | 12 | TGTGCCAGCGGCCCCCAGACCGGGGAGCTGTTTTTT | CASGPQTGELFF
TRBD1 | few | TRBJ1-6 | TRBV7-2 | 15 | TGTGCCAGCAGCATCAACAGGGGGCTCGATTCACCCCTCCACTTT | CASSINRGLDSPLHF
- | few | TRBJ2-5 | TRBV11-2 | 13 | TGTGCCAGCAGCTTGGACTATTCGGAGACCCAGTACTTC | CASSLDYSETQYF
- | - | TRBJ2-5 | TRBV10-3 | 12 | TGTGCCATCAGTGATGGGGAAAGGACTAAGGACTTC | CAISDGERTKDF
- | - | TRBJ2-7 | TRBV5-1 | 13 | TGCGCCAGCAGCCCGCTTGGCTCCTACGAGCAGTACTTC | CASSPLGSYEQYF
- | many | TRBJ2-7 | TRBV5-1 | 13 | TGCGCCAGCAGCAGGGACCCCTCCTACGAGCAGTACTTC | CASSRDPSYEQYF
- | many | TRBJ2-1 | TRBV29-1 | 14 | TGCAGCGTTGAGACAGCGGCCCCCTACAATGAGCAGTTCTTC | CSVETAAPYNEQFF
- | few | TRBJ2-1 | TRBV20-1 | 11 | TGCAAGCTAGCGCGCTACAATGAGCAGTTCTTC | CKLARYNEQFF
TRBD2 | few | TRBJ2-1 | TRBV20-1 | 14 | TGCAGTGGTAATCTAGCGGAGGGTTACAATGAGCAGTTCTTC | CSGNLAEGYNEQFF
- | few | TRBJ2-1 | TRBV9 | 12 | TGTGCCAGCAGCGTAAACGGTAATGAGCAGTTCTTC | CASSVNGNEQFF
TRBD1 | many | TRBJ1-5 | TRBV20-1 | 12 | TGCAGTGCCGGACAGGGTAATCAGCCCCAGCATTTT | CSAGQGNQPQHF
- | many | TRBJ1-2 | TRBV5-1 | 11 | TGCGCCAGCAGCTTGGGACAGACCTACACCTTC | CASSLGQTYTF
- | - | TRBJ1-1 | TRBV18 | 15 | TGTGCCAGCTCACCATTCCCGGGACGGGACACTGAAGCTTTCTTT | CASSPFPGRDTEAFF
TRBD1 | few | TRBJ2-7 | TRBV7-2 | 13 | TGTGCCAGCAGCACGCGGACAGGGTACGAGCAGTACTTC | CASSTRTGYEQYF
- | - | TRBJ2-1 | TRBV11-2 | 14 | TGTGCCAGCAGCCGGGACTTAGTCTACAATGAGCAGTTCTTC | CASSRDLVYNEQFF
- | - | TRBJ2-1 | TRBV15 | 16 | TGTGCCACCAGCGGAGGTTCAGGGCTTCGGATTACTGAGCAGTTCTTC | CATSGGSGLRITEQFF
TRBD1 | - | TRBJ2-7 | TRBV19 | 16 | TGTGCCAGTAGTAACCCCGGACAGGGGGGGACCTACGAGCAGTACTTC | CASSNPGQGGTYEQYF
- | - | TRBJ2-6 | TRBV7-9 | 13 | TGTGCCAGCCTCCTTTCTGGGGCCAACGTCCTGACTTTC | CASLLSGANVLTF
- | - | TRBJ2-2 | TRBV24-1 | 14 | TGTGCCACCAGTGACCCCTCGAGGGCCGGGGAGCTGTTTTTT | CATSDPSRAGELFF
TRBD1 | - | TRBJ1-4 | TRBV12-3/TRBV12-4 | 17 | TGTGCCAGCACCCGAACGGGAGCGGGACAGGGTAATGAAAAACTGTTTTTT | CASTRTGAGQGNEKLFF
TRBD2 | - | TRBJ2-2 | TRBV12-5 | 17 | TGTGCTAGTGGTTTGGCGACTAGCGGGAGGGCTACCGGGGAGCTGTTTTTT | CASGLATSGRATGELFF
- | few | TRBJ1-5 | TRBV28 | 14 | TGTGCCAGCAGTTTAGGGGGAAGGAGTCAGCCCCAGCATTTT | CASSLGGRSQPQHF
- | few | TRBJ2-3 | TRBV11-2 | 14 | TGTGCCAGCAGCTTAGATCCCGGTATAGATACGCAGTATTTT | CASSLDPGIDTQYF
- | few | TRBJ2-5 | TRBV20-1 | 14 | TGCAGTGCTAAGTTTAGCGGAACCCAAGAGACCCAGTACTTC | CSAKFSGTQETQYF
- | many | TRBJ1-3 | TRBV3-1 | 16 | TGTGCCAGTTCCCGGGGAATCCACAACTCTGGAAACACCATATATTTT | CASSRGIHNSGNTIYF
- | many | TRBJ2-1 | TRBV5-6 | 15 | TGTGCCAGCAGCTTGTACGCCCTGGATTACAATGAGCAGTTCTTC | CASSLYALDYNEQFF
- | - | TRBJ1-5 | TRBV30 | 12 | TGTGCCTGGGACGGCGGCAATCAGCCCCAGCATTTT | CAWDGGNQPQHF
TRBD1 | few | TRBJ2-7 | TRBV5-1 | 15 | TGCGCCAGCAGCGGGACAGGGGGCCGCTCCTACGAGCAGTACTTC | CASSGTGGRSYEQYF
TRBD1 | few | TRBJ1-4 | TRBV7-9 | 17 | TGTGCCAGCAGCACAGGGACAGGGGGCTTGAGTAATGAAAAACTGTTTTTT | CASSTGTGGLSNEKLFF
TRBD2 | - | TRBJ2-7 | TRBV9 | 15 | TGTGCCAGCAGCGTAGCTGGGACTAGCGGCTACGAGCAGTACTTC | CASSVAGTSGYEQYF
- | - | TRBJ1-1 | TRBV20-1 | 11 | TGCACCTCTTCGGTGAACACTGAAGCTTTCTTT | CTSSVNTEAFF
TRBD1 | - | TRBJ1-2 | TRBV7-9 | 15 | TGTGCCAGCAGCTACCCGGGACAGGCCAACTATGGCTACACCTTC | CASSYPGQANYGYTF
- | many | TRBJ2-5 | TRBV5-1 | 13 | TGCGCCAGCAGCGGGGTCGACCAAGAGACCCAGTACTTC | CASSGVDQETQYF
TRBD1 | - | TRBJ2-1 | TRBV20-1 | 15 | TGCAGTGCTAGAAATCCGGGACAGGGTTACAATGAGCAGTTCTTC | CSARNPGQGYNEQFF
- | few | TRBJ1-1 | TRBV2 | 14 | TGTGCCAGCATAAAAGGCGGGTCATCCCTTGAAGCTTTCTTT | CASIKGGSSLEAFF
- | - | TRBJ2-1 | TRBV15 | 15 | TGTGCCACCAGCAGGGATCCTTTTAGTGACAATGAGCAGTTCTTC | CATSRDPFSDNEQFF
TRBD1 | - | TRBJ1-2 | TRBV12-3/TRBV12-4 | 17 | TGTGCCAGCAGTTTGAAAGGACAGGGATCTCTCAACTATGGCTACACCTTC | CASSLKGQGSLNYGYTF
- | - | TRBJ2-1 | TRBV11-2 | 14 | TGTGCCAGCAGCCAGGGCCCCGGGGTCAATGAGCAGTTCTTC | CASSQGPGVNEQFF
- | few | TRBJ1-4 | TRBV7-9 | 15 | TGTGCCAGCAGCCTAAGGACGGTTGCAAATGAAAAACTGTTTTTT | CASSLRTVANEKLFF
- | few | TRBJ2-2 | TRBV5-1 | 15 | TGCGCCAGCAGCTTGAGCCTCCCGAACACCGGGGAGCTGTTTTTT | CASSLSLPNTGELFF
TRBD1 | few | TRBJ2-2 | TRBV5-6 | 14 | TGTGCCAGCAGCCCGAGACAGGGGCCCGGGGAGCTGTTTTTT | CASSPRQGPGELFF
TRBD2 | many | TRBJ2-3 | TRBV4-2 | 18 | TGTGCCAGCAGCCAGCTCCCTCTAGCGGGAGTAACTACAGATACGCAGTATTTT | CASSQLPLAGVTTDTQYF
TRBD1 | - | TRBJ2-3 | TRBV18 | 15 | TGTGCCAGCTCACCACCGGGACAGGGTGGGGATACGCAGTATTTT | CASSPPGQGGDTQYF
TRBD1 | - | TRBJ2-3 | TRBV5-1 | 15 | TGCGCCAGCACCGGACAGGACCCTAGCACAGATACGCAGTATTTT | CASTGQDPSTDTQYF
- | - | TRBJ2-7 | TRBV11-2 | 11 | TGTGCCAGCAGCTCACTTATGGAGCAGTACTTC | CASSSLMEQYF
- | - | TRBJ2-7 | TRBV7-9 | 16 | TGTGCCAGCAGCTTAGCGGGAGGAGGGCCCTCCTACGAGCAGTACTTC | CASSLAGGGPSYEQYF
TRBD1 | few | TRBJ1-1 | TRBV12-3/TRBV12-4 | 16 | TGTGCCAGCAGTCGGGGACAGGGAGGATTGAACACTGAAGCTTTCTTT | CASSRGQGGLNTEAFF
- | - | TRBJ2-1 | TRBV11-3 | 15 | TGTGCCAGCAGCTCGCGGGCGAGCTCCTACAATGAGCATTTCTTC | CASSSRASSYNEHFF
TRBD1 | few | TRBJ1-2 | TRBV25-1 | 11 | TGTGCTACAGGGGTGATGGGCGGCTACACCTTC | CATGVMGGYTF
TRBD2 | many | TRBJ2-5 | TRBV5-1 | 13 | TGCGCCAGCAGCTTTAGCGGGGAAGAGACCCAGTACTTC | CASSFSGEETQYF
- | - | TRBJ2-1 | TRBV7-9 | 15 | TGTGCCAGCAGCCCCAAGCGGAGGCAGTTCAATGAGCAGTTCTTC | CASSPKRRQFNEQFF
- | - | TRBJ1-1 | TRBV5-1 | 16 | TGCGCCAGCAGCTTGATGAGGGGCGACATGAACACTGAAGCTTTCTTT | CASSLMRGDMNTEAFF